Listed below are T cell receptor beta chains from one sample, sequenced in a study of T cells expressing NK-cell markers. TCRdb reprocessed the 5' RACE reads; each CDR3 protein has one entry and no DNA is given. The sample table includes 150,000 or so distinct CDR3 sequences. Sequencing used blood T cells: a sorted CD56 or NKG2C T cell subset, CD4+ or CD8+ T cells, or bulk PBMC T cells (not recorded which). These receptors originate from a woman in her forties or fifties in good health. Each CDR3 is given with its conserved first and last residue.

CDR3 protein: CASTKLRAETVPPYNEQFF
J gene: TRBJ2-1
V gene: TRBV12-3/TRBV12-4

CDR3 protein: CASSVWPGEAKRGTDTQYF
J gene: TRBJ2-3
V gene: TRBV2

CDR3 protein: CASRAREGAGELFF
J gene: TRBJ2-2
V gene: TRBV9

CDR3 protein: CASNRGPTYEQYF
J gene: TRBJ2-7
V gene: TRBV5-1

CDR3 protein: CASRPGEWELFF
J gene: TRBJ2-2
V gene: TRBV12-3/TRBV12-4

CDR3 protein: CATETMRGSDTQYF
J gene: TRBJ2-3
V gene: TRBV3-1

CDR3 protein: CASSLDPAGYQETQYF
J gene: TRBJ2-5
V gene: TRBV5-1

CDR3 protein: CASSLRQQNTEAFF
J gene: TRBJ1-1
V gene: TRBV5-1

CDR3 protein: CASTLSGSYNEQFF
J gene: TRBJ2-1
V gene: TRBV27

CDR3 protein: CASSHGTGNIQYF
J gene: TRBJ2-4
V gene: TRBV4-1

CDR3 protein: CASSPSGRATDTQYF
J gene: TRBJ2-3
V gene: TRBV3-1

CDR3 protein: CASSLAESNQPQHF
J gene: TRBJ1-5
V gene: TRBV12-3/TRBV12-4

CDR3 protein: CSAAGTNTGELFF
J gene: TRBJ2-2
V gene: TRBV20-1